This T cell receptor (beta chain) was profiled in a study of OX40 agonist ivuxolimab in advanced cancers. Study-level background: Three partial responders included one hepatocellular carcinoma patient and two cutaneous melanoma patients. Overall study findings and caveats: The study found among the lowest clonal expansion in partial responders at 0.1-3.0 mg/kg. Normalized T-cell clonal expansion was also low in a subset of nonresponders.

Method: immunoSEQ multiplex PCR; TCRdb's copy keeps in-frame clones and lacks some. Seen here are around 50,000 clones, 60% to 80% observed once, and the top ten hold 7.9%. The CDR3 runs to 15 residues. Germline V gene sequence: CDR1 SGDLS, CDR2 YYNGEE. V gave up 3 bases and J gave up 1 base, with 13 bases separating them. With respect to this clone: The antigen is unknown.

Sample: CD4+ or CD8+ T cells sorted from blood, taken in a trial of the OX40 agonist ivuxolimab. This sequence joins TRBV9 and TRBJ2-5; TRBD1 is a possible D gene (5 bases). This receptor was identified in an adult with an advanced solid tumor such as melanoma, head and neck, liver or kidney cancer. CDR3: CASSEKQVIQETQYF. In nucleotides, the CDR3 is TGTGCCAGCAGCGAGAAACAGGTGATCCAAGAGACCCAGTACTTC.